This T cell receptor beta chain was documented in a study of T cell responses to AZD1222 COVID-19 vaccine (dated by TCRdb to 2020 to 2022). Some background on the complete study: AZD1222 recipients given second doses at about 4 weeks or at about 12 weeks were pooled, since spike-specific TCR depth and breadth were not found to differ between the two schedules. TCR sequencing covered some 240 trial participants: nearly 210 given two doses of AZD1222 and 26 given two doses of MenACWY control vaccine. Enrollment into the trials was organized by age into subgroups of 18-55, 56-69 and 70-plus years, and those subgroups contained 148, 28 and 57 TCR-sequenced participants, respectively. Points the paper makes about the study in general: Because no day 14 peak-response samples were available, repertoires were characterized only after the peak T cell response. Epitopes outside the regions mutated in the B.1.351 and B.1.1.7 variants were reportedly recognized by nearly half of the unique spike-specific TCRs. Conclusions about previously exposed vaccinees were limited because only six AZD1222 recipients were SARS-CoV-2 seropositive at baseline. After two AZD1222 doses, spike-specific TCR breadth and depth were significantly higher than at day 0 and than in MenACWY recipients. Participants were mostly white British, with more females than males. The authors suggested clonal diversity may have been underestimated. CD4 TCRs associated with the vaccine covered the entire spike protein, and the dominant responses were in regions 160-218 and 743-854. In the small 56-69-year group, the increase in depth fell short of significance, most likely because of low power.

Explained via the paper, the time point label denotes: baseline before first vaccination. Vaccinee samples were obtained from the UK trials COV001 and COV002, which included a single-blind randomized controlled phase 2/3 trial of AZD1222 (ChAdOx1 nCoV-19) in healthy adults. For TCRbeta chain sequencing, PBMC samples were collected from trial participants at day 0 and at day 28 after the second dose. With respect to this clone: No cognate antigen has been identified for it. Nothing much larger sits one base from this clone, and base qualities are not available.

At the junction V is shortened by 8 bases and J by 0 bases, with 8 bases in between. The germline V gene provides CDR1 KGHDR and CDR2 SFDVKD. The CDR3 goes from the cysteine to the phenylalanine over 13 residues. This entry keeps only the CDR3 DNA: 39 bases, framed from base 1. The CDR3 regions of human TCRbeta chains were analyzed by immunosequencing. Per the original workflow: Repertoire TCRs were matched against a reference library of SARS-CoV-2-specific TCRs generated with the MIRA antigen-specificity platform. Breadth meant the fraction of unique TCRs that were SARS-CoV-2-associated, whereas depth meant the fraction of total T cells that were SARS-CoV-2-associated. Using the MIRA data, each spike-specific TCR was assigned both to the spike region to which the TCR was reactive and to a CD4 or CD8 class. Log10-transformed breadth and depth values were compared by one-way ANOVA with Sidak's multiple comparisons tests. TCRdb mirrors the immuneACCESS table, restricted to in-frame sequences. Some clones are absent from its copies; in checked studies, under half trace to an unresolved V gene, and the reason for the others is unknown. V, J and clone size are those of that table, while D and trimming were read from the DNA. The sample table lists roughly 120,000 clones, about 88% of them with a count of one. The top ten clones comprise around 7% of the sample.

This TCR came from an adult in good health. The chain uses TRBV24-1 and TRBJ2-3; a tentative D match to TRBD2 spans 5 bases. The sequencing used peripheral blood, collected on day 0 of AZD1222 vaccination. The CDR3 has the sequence CATKGRSTDTQYF. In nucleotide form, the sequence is TGTGCCACCAAAGGGAGAAGCACAGATACGCAGTATTTT.